These 24 T cell receptor beta chains share one sample of origin, sequenced in a study of OX40 agonist ivuxolimab in advanced cancers. Here immunoSEQ multiplex PCR was the method, and the copy in TCRdb shows in-frame clones only, minus some. Among approximately 65,000 clones listed, approximately 92% were seen once. The sequencing here drew on CD4+ or CD8+ T cells sorted from blood, taken in a trial of the OX40 agonist ivuxolimab. The origin of the receptors is an adult with an advanced solid tumor such as melanoma, head and neck, liver or kidney cancer.

This sequence joins TRBV7-2 and TRBJ2-5, with TRBD2 identical over 8 bases. The CDR3 loop spans 15 amino acids. J gave up 7 bases and V 1 base, and 8 bases lay outside the gene matches. Germline CDR1 and CDR2: SGHTA and FQGNSA. As DNA, the CDR3 is TGTGCCAGCAGCTTAGAACCGGGGGGGGCCGGGACCCAGTACTTC. Protein product: CASSLEPGGAGTQYF. Variable domain in full (rest from reference TRBV7-2 and TRBJ2-5): GAGVSQSPSNKVTEKGKDVELRCDPISGHTALYWYRQSLGQGLEFLIYFQGNSAPDKSGLPSDRFSAERTGGSVSTLTIQRTQQEDSAVYLCASSLEPGGAGTQYFGPGTRLLVL.

Remarks on this clone: Other nucleotide sequences in the sample specify the same CDR3. The rearrangement uses TRBV10-2 and TRBJ1-5, with 7 nucleotides matching TRBD1. The CDR3 length is 18 residues. The junction had 22 bases not matched to a gene; V was cut back by 7 bases and J by 7 bases. The germline V gene encodes CDR1 WSHSY and CDR2 SAAADI. CDR3 sequence reads: CASMRDTGAQWVGQPQHF. CDR3 in DNA: TGCGCCAGCATGAGGGATACAGGGGCCCAATGGGTGGGGCAGCCCCAGCATTTT.

This chain connects TRBV6-5 to TRBJ1-2, with D possibly matching TRBD1 (6 bases). V lost 6 bases, J lost 2 bases, and 10 bases lay in between. The CDR3 is made up of 13 amino acids. Germline V gene data show CDR1 as MNHEY and CDR2 as SVGAGI. The chain's CDR3 is CASRPTGNYGYTF. The DNA of the CDR3 is TGTGCCAGCAGACCCACAGGGAACTATGGCTACACCTTC.

This chain connects TRBV11-2 to TRBJ1-2, with D uncertain. The germline V gene encodes CDR1 SGHAT and CDR2 FQNNGV. The CDR3 length is 12 residues. Trimming pared 7 bases from V and 2 bases from J, leaving 8 bases between. The CDR3 DNA follows: TGTGCCAGCACCGATACCAACTATGGCTACACCTTC. Translation: CASTDTNYGYTF.

This clone was observed a handful of times. This chain links TRBV5-1 with TRBJ1-1; the D gene is possibly TRBD1 (6 bases). The germline gives CDR1 SGHRS, CDR2 YFSETQ. V gave up 4 bases and J gave up 2 bases, with 15 bases separating them. CDR3 length: 15 amino acids. The CDR3 nucleotides read TGCGCCAGCAGCCCCCACCAAGGGGGTAACACTGAAGCTTTCTTT. Its protein product is CASSPHQGGNTEAFF.

V gene TRBV4-1 combines with J gene TRBJ2-5; 14 positions agree with TRBD2. V trimming: 4 bases; J trimming: 1 base; junction bases outside the gene matches: 5. CDR1 is MGHRA, CDR2 YSYEKL, per germline. This CDR3 region has 17 residues. CDR3 in DNA: TGCGCCAGCAGCCCGTCCGGGACTAGCGGGAGCCAAGAGACCCAGTACTTC. Translating gives CASSPSGTSGSQETQYF.

V is TRBV10-1 and J is TRBJ1-3; tentatively, D is TRBD1 (5 bases). Germline CDR1 WNHNN, CDR2 SYGVQD (reference sequence). Trimming removed 5 bases at V and 0 bases at J, with 14 bases between. This CDR3 has 16 amino acids. The CDR3 loop is CASSRGTPGSGNTIYF. DNA of the CDR3: TGCGCCAGCAGTAGAGGGACCCCCGGCTCTGGAAACACCATATATTTT.

The chain uses TRBV27 and TRBJ2-3; possible D gene TRBD2, 7 bases. Germline V CDR1 and CDR2: MNHEY, SMNVEV (reference sequence). This CDR3 contains 15 residues. The ends were cut back, 7 bases at V and 2 bases at J, with 16 bases in the middle. The CDR3 sequence: CASTSGGADTDTQYF. The DNA for the CDR3 is TGTGCCAGCACCAGTGGGGGGGCGGACACAGATACGCAGTATTTT.

The chain links TRBV5-1 to TRBJ1-5; 7 nucleotides match TRBD1. CDR3 length: 14 residues. Germline V lookup: CDR1 SGHRS, CDR2 YFSETQ. Losses at the gene ends were 2 bases for V and 4 bases for J; bases not matched to a gene: 3. CDR3 in DNA: TGCGCCAGCAGCTTAGGGACAGATAATCAGCCCCAGCATTTT. Amino acids: CASSLGTDNQPQHF.

V and J are TRBV6-1 and TRBJ2-7; D is ambiguous. This CDR3 comprises 13 residues. Germline CDR1 MNHNS, CDR2 SASEGT. Trimming left V 7 bases short and J 0 bases short, with 10 bases between. DNA of the CDR3: TGTGCCAGCATGCTGTCCCCCTCCTACGAGCAGTACTTC. Protein product: CASMLSPSYEQYF.

The rearrangement joins TRBV12-5 to TRBJ2-3; no definite D call. CDR1 and CDR2 (germline): LGHNT, FRNRAP. There are 13 residues in the CDR3. V was clipped by 1 base and J by 11 bases, with 13 bases between them. The CDR3 region is CASGLDQYIGQYF. CDR3 sequence (DNA): TGTGCTAGTGGTTTGGATCAGTACATAGGGCAGTATTTT.

In its sample, this clone was seen once. The chain has TRBV5-1 and TRBJ1-2; D unresolved. V was shortened by 0 bases and J by 1 base, with 4 bases between the two germline ends. Germline assignment: CDR1 SGHRS and CDR2 YFSETQ. The CDR3 covers 13 residues. This chain's CDR3 is CASSLGINYGYTF. DNA for the CDR3: TGCGCCAGCAGCTTGGGAATTAACTATGGCTACACCTTC.

The chain links TRBV2 to TRBJ1-3; 8 positions agree with TRBD1. V shed 7 bases and J 4 bases; nucleotides not matched to a gene: 6. The CDR3 is 14 amino acids. Germline assignment: CDR1 SNHLY and CDR2 FYNNEI. The CDR3 coding sequence is TGTGCCAGCAAGCAGGGGGCGTCAGGAAACACCATATATTTT. Translation: CASKQGASGNTIYF.

The chain links TRBV18 to TRBJ2-1, with a weak D call TRBD1 (6 bases). Germline CDR1 and CDR2: KGHSH and LQKENI. There are 16 residues in the CDR3. Deletions cut 6 bases from V and 8 bases from J, with 23 bases between. CDR3 sequence (DNA): TGTGCCAGCTCCCCGCGACAGGCACTTCTGGGGGATGAGCAGTTCTTC. Protein product: CASSPRQALLGDEQFF.

This chain uses TRBV15 with TRBJ2-3; D call uncertain. The V gene lost 0 bases and the J gene lost 5 bases, with 6 bases spanning the gap. This CDR3 has 13 residues. CDR1 and CDR2 (germline): LNHNV, YYDKDF (reference sequence). CDR3 sequence (DNA): TGTGCCACCAGCAGAGATAACGGAGATACGCAGTATTTT. It codes for CATSRDNGDTQYF.

The V and J genes are TRBV6-6 and TRBJ2-1; D unresolved. In germline, CDR1 is MNHNY, CDR2 SVGAGI (reference sequence). This CDR3 has 14 amino acids. Deletions cut 5 bases from V and 1 base from J, with 9 bases between. The CDR3 is CASSPYTSYNEQFF. The CDR3 nucleotides are TGTGCCAGCAGTCCCTATACTTCCTACAATGAGCAGTTCTTC.

The chain uses TRBV30 and TRBJ2-1, with 7 bases fitting TRBD2. The CDR3 is 14 amino acids. The J segment lost 3 bases and the V segment lost 2 bases, leaving 4 bases of the junction unmatched. Germline V lookup: CDR1 GTSNPN, CDR2 SVGIG (reference sequence). Written as DNA, the CDR3 is TGTGCCTGGAGTTCTAGCGGAGTCTACAATGAGCAGTTCTTC. Translation gives CAWSSSGVYNEQFF.

This chain joins TRBV5-4 and TRBJ1-2; maybe TRBD1 (6 bases). Looked up from germline, CDR1 is SGHNT and CDR2 is YYREEE (reference sequence). The length of the CDR3 is 16 residues. The ends were cut back, 0 bases at V and 2 bases at J, with 14 bases in the middle. CDR3 in DNA: TGTGCCAGCAGCTTGGGGGGGGGCAGTATAAACTATGGCTACACCTTC. Encoded protein: CASSLGGGSINYGYTF.

The V gene is TRBV19, the J gene TRBJ1-2, with D possibly TRBD1 on 5 matching bases. The ends were cut back, 7 bases at V and 2 bases at J, with 11 bases in the middle. The length of the CDR3 is 13 residues. The germline gives CDR1 LNHDA, CDR2 SQIVND (reference sequence). The CDR3 bases are TGTGCCAGTAAACTGACAGAGAACTATGGCTACACCTTC. It specifies CASKLTENYGYTF.

This sequence joins TRBV18 and TRBJ2-5; D unresolved. V lost 3 bases to trimming and J lost 3 bases, with 5 bases between them. Germline assignment: CDR1 KGHSH and CDR2 LQKENI. The CDR3 has 12 amino acids. The CDR3 DNA follows: TGTGCCAGCTCACCTTTGGAAGAGACCCAGTACTTC. Translating it yields CASSPLEETQYF.

This chain uses TRBV6-6 with TRBJ1-6, with a possible D match to TRBD1 (6 bases). Trimming removed 7 bases from V and 5 bases from J, with 9 bases in between. The germline CDR1 and CDR2 sequences are MNHNY and SVGAGI (reference sequence). CDR3 length: 13 residues. CDR3 DNA: TGTGCCAGCACCGGACAGAATAATTCACCCCTCCACTTT. Translating it yields CASTGQNNSPLHF.

This sequence joins TRBV14 and TRBJ2-5, with 8 bases fitting TRBD1. CDR1 and CDR2 from the germline V gene are SGHDN and FVKESK. This CDR3 is built from 16 residues. With V trimmed by 0 bases and J by 0 bases, 3 bases remained unmatched. The CDR3 coding sequence is TGTGCCAGCAGCCAAGAGTGGACAGGGTACCAAGAGACCCAGTACTTC. As protein: CASSQEWTGYQETQYF.

This clone was found once. The sample carries other DNA sequences with the same CDR3. J is TRBJ2-7 and V is TRBV20-1; 7 nucleotides line up with TRBD1. Germline CDR1 and CDR2: DFQATT and SNEGSKA (reference sequence). The CDR3 totals 11 residues. V lost 5 bases and J lost 4; bases outside the gene matches: 2. The CDR3 is CSAPRGYEQYF. The CDR3, as DNA: TGCAGTGCTCCCAGGGGGTACGAGCAGTACTTC.

This chain joins TRBV5-1 and TRBJ1-1, with 8 positions matching TRBD1. The CDR3 covers 16 residues. The ends lost 4 bases at V and 1 base at J; junction bases unmatched: 9. The germline gives CDR1 SGHRS, CDR2 YFSETQ. The CDR3 DNA reads as TGCGCCAGCAGCAGGGGACAGGACAGGAGGAACACTGAAGCTTTCTTT. It translates to CASSRGQDRRNTEAFF. The full variable domain, its missing parts supplied by reference TRBV5-1 and TRBJ1-1, is KAGVTQTPRYLIKTRGQQVTLSCSPISGHRSVSWYQQTPGQGLQFLFEYFSETQRNKGNFPGRFSGRQFSNSRSEMNVSTLELGDSALYLCASSRGQDRRNTEAFFGQGTRLTVV.